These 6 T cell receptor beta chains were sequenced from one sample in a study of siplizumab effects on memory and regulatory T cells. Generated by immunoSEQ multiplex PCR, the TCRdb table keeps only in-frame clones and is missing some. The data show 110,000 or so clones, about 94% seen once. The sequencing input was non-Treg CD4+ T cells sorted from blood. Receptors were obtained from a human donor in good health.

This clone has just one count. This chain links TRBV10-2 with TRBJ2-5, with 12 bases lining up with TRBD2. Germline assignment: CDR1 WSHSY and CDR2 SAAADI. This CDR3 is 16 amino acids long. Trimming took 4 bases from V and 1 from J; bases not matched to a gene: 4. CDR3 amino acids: CASSGGLAGIQETQYF. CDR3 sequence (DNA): TGCGCCAGCAGTGGCGGACTAGCGGGGATCCAAGAGACCCAGTACTTC.

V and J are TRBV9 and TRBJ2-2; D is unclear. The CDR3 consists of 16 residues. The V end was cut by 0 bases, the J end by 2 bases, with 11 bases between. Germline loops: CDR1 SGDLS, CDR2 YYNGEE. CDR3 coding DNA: TGTGCCAGCAGCGTAGTGGTTAGCACTAACACCGGGGAGCTGTTTTTT. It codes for CASSVVVSTNTGELFF. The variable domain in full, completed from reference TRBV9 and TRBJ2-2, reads DSGVTQTPKHLITATGQRVTLRCSPRSGDLSVYWYQQSLDQGLQFLIQYYNGEERAKGNILERFSAQQFPDLHSELNLSSLELGDSALYFCASSVVVSTNTGELFFGEGSRLTVL.

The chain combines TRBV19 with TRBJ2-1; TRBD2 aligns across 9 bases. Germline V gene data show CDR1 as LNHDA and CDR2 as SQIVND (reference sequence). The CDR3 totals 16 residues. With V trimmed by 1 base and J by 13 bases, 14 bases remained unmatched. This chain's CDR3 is CASSIALGGGVNSQFF. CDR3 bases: TGTGCCAGTAGTATAGCTCTGGGCGGGGGGGTGAATTCCCAGTTCTTC. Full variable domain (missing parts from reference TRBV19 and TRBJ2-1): DGGITQSPKYLFRKEGQNVTLSCEQNLNHDAMYWYRQDPGQGLRLIYYSQIVNDFQKGDIAEGYSVSREKKESFPLTVTSAQKNPTAFYLCASSIALGGGVNSQFFGPGTRLTVL.

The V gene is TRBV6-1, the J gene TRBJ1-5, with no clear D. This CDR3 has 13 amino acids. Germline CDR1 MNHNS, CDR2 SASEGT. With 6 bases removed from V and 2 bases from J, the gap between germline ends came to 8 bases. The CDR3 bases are TGTGCCAGCAGGGTTGAGGGCAATCAGCCCCAGCATTTT. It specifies CASRVEGNQPQHF.

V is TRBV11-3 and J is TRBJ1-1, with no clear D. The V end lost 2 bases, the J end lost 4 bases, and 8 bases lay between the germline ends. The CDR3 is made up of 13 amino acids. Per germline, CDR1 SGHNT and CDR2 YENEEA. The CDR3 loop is CASSLTASTEAFF. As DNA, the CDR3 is TGTGCCAGCAGCTTAACGGCATCCACTGAAGCTTTCTTT.

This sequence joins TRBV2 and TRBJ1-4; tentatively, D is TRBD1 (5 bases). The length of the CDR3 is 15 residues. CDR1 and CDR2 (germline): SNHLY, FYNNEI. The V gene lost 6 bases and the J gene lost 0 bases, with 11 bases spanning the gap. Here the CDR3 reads CASSGRQTTNEKLFF. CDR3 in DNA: TGTGCCAGCAGCGGACGACAGACAACTAATGAAAAACTGTTTTTT.